This TCR beta chain was sequenced for a study of T cell responses to AZD1222 COVID-19 vaccine. There are 14 residues in the CDR3. The V end lost 5 bases, the J end lost 3 bases, and 13 bases lay between the germline ends. Germline-derived CDR1 and CDR2 are SGHNT and YYREEE (reference sequence). The data were produced by immunoSEQ multiplex PCR, yet TCRdb's version contains in-frame clones alone and is incomplete. The sample carries some 140,000 clones, roughly 85% recorded once. The input for sequencing was peripheral blood, taken 28 days after the second dose of the MenACWY control vaccine. The receptor's source is an adult who received the MenACWY meningococcal vaccine as a control. This rearrangement joins TRBV5-4 to TRBJ2-3; D is perhaps TRBD1 (7 bases). CDR3 sequence (DNA): TGTGCCAGCAGGCGACAGGGAGGAACAGATACGCAGTATTTT. This encodes CASRRQGGTDTQYF.